The entry that follows covers one T cell receptor beta chain sequence. Profiled with immunoSEQ multiplex PCR; TCRdb holds only in-frame clones, not every one. Of about 130,000 clones listed, roughly 80% were seen once; the top ten hold 3% to 3.5%. This entry belongs to a study of blood T cell repertoires in COVID-19. J gave up 7 bases and V 2 bases, and 9 bases lay outside the gene matches. Germline V gene lookup returns CDR1 SNHLY and CDR2 FYNNEI. The CDR3 has 16 residues. Sequencing used peripheral blood. The source is a woman aged 80 or older with acute or convalescent COVID-19. The chain combines TRBV2 with TRBJ2-1; 9 nucleotides align to TRBD2. The CDR3 DNA sequence: TGTGCCAGCAGTGAATGGGGTAGCGGGGGCATTAATGAGCAGTTCTTC. It specifies CASSEWGSGGINEQFF.